Shown below are 22 T cell receptor beta chains from a single sample sequenced in a study of T cells expressing NK-cell markers (dated by TCRdb to 2018 to 2020). Library preparation used 5' RACE. Sequencing was carried out with an Illumina HiSeq 2000. TCRdb reprocessed the reads and provides one entry for every CDR3 protein sequence; no DNA is given. This sample's table carries about 460,000 distinct CDR3 sequences. The biggest ten clones account for under 1.5% of the sample. The source material was blood T cells: a sorted CD56 or NKG2C T cell subset, CD4+ or CD8+ T cells, or bulk PBMC T cells (not recorded which). All receptors derive from a woman in her forties or fifties in good health. Donor details come from another sample of the same person, matched by shared clones.

This chain connects TRBV29-1 to TRBJ2-3; with no DNA, the TCRdb D assignment of TRBD2 cannot be verified. This CDR3 is built from 14 residues. Per the germline V gene, CDR1 is SQVTM and CDR2 is ANQGSEA. The CDR3 region is CSVGTAASTDTQYF.

The V gene is TRBV12-3 or TRBV12-4, the J gene TRBJ1-1; the D gene TCRdb calls, TRBD1, cannot be checked with no DNA. The CDR3 consists of 14 residues. The CDR3: CASSTGTGGFEAFF.

This chain joins TRBV6-5 and TRBJ1-1. The CDR3 loop spans 15 amino acids. CDR1 and CDR2 (germline): MNHEY, SVGAGI. The CDR3: CASSTPRAADTEAFF.

This chain joins TRBV10-3 and TRBJ1-2. The CDR3 has 14 residues. The germline gives CDR1 ENHRY, CDR2 SYGVKD. CDR3 protein: CAISLTGLINGYTF.

This rearrangement joins TRBV29-1 to TRBJ2-5. The CDR3 has 12 amino acids. Germline V gene sequence: CDR1 SQVTM, CDR2 ANQGSEA. CDR3: CSLLGIAETQYF.

The chain joins TRBV10-3 to TRBJ2-7. The CDR3 totals 17 residues. Germline V gives CDR1 ENHRY, CDR2 SYGVKD. CDR3 amino acids: CAITESSPAGRSYEQYF.

The chain joins TRBV20-1 to TRBJ1-1; there is no DNA to check the TCRdb D call of TRBD1. Germline CDR1 DFQATT, CDR2 SNEGSKA (reference sequence). The CDR3 sequence is 15 residues long. CDR3 in amino acids: CSASGARGLNTEAFF.

V usage is TRBV4-1 and J usage is TRBJ2-3; there is no DNA to check the TCRdb D call of TRBD2. This CDR3 has 15 residues. Germline CDR1 is MGHRA and CDR2 is YSYEKL. The CDR3 reads CASSQVAGAADTQYF.

The chain joins TRBV12-3 or TRBV12-4 to TRBJ2-1; TCRdb proposes TRBD2, but this gene call is untestable without DNA. The CDR3 is 16 residues long. The CDR3 spells CASSYWTSGSLNEQFF.

This chain joins TRBV29-1 and TRBJ1-2. Per the germline V gene, CDR1 is SQVTM and CDR2 is ANQGSEA. The CDR3 length is 12 residues. CDR3 sequence reads: CSVGEQTHGYTF.

The chain couples TRBV29-1 to TRBJ1-2; TCRdb reports TRBD1, a call that lacks DNA to check it against. Germline V gene sequence: CDR1 SQVTM, CDR2 ANQGSEA. The CDR3 runs to 12 residues. Here the CDR3 reads CSARPGDHGYTF.

The V call is TRBV12-3 or TRBV12-4, the J call TRBJ2-7. The CDR3 loop spans 13 amino acids. The CDR3 sequence is CASSQRGPYEQYF.

The CDR3: CASSKNRGGTGELFF. The chain uses TRBV12-3 or TRBV12-4 and TRBJ2-2; the D call of TRBD1 rests on TCRdb alone, since no DNA is present to check it. The CDR3 spans 15 residues.

This chain's CDR3 is CASSHVGRVSNEQFF. This rearrangement joins TRBV3-1 to TRBJ2-1; TCRdb indicates TRBD2, and absent DNA this call remains unverified. Germline V gene data show CDR1 as LGHDT and CDR2 as YNNKEL (reference sequence). The CDR3 contains 15 residues.

The chain is built from TRBV2 and TRBJ2-2; TCRdb's assignment of TRBD2 cannot be checked, as there is no DNA. This CDR3 spans 18 amino acids. Per germline, CDR1 SNHLY and CDR2 FYNNEI. CDR3 amino acids: CASRSGTSGTKFSGELFF.

This rearrangement joins TRBV5-1 to TRBJ2-3. CDR1 and CDR2 (germline): SGHRS, YFSETQ. The CDR3 has 13 amino acids. Here the CDR3 reads CASGDSNTDTQYF.

The J gene is TRBJ2-1, the V gene TRBV5-1; checking the TCRdb D call of TRBD1 is not possible without DNA. The CDR3 covers 14 residues. Germline assignment: CDR1 SGHRS and CDR2 YFSETQ. The CDR3 sequence is CASSLIQGPGEQFF.

The J gene is TRBJ2-6, the V gene TRBV3-1. This CDR3 spans 14 amino acids. Germline values: CDR1 LGHDT, CDR2 YNNKEL (reference sequence). The CDR3 spells CASSQEVGPKVLTF. Full variable domain (remainder filled in from reference TRBV3-1 and TRBJ2-6): DTAVSQTPKYLVTQMGNDKSIKCEQNLGHDTMYWYKQDSKKFLKIMFSYNNKELIINETVPNRFSPKSPDKAHLNLHINSLELGDSAVYFCASSQEVGPKVLTFGAGSRLTVL.

The chain couples TRBV5-1 to TRBJ1-4; the TCRdb D gene call, TRBD1, has no DNA to confirm it. CDR1 is SGHRS, CDR2 YFSETQ, per germline. There are 16 residues in the CDR3. Here the CDR3 reads CASSLDTGGAEEKLFF. Looking up the rest from reference TRBV5-1 and TRBJ1-4 gives the full variable domain: KAGVTQTPRYLIKTRGQQVTLSCSPISGHRSVSWYQQTPGQGLQFLFEYFSETQRNKGNFPGRFSGRQFSNSRSEMNVSTLELGDSALYLCASSLDTGGAEEKLFFGSGTQLSVL.

The rearrangement uses TRBV6-2 or TRBV6-3 and TRBJ2-3; the TCRdb call, TRBD1, lacks DNA for checking. The V gene's germline CDR1 is MNHEY and CDR2 SVGEGT. The length of the CDR3 is 17 residues. The CDR3 here is CASSYSIQGRGPDTQYF.

The J gene is TRBJ2-1, the V gene TRBV12-3 or TRBV12-4; TCRdb designates TRBD2, a call that cannot be tested without DNA. CDR3 length: 17 residues. CDR3 protein: CASSLALSGRNDNEQFF.

The chain uses TRBV20-1 and TRBJ2-1; there is no DNA to check the TCRdb D call of TRBD2. Germline CDR1 is DFQATT and CDR2 is SNEGSKA (reference sequence). The CDR3 is 13 residues long. The chain's CDR3 is CSANSPGLPEQFF.